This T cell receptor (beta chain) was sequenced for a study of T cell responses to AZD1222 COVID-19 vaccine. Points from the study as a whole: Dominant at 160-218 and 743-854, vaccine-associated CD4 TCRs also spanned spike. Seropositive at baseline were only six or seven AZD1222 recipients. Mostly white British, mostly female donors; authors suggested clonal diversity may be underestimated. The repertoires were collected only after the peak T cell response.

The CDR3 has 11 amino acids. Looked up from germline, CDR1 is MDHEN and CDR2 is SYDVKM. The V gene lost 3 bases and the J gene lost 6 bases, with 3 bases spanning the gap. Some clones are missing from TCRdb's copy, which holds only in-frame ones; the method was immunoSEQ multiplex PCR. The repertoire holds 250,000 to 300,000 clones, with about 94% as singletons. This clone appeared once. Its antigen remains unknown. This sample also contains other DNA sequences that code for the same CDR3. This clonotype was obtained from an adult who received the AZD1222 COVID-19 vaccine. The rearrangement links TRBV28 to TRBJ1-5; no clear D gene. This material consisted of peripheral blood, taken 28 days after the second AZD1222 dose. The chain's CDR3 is CASSFPQPQHF. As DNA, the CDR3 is TGTGCCAGCAGTTTCCCTCAGCCCCAGCATTTT.